The TCR beta chain described here comes from a study of T cell clones after liver transplantation (dated by TCRdb to between 2018 and 2021). Background on the whole study: The samples were obtained from ITN030ST, a randomized trial that attempted immunosuppression withdrawal within 2 years after liver transplantation. Donor-reactive T cell clones were identified by TCRbeta sequencing following a pre-transplant mixed lymphocyte reaction and were subsequently tracked in post-transplant blood. Third party-reactive TCRbeta sequences from pre-transplant MLRs were also identified as an antigen-independent comparator for donor-reactive sequences. Three of the eight recipients were HCV-positive; the others were transplanted for non-autoimmune, non-viral indications. The subjects received no induction therapy and were kept on standard immunosuppression until randomization at 12-24 months post-transplant. Tolerance was defined as complete withdrawal of immunosuppression for at least one year without a rise in liver enzymes beyond twice the upper limit of normal. Blood samples were collected pre-transplant, then pre-randomization ahead of withdrawal, and finally post-randomization once withdrawal had either been completed or failed. Of the 8 liver transplant recipients making up the studied cohort, 3 were classified as tolerant and 5 as non-tolerant. The investigation overall reported the following: A greater decline was seen for donor-reactive sequences than for third party-reactive sequences, suggesting partial antigen-specific deletion unrelated to withdrawal success. The conclusions were considered preliminary, being limited by small, heterogeneous patient numbers and non-standardized post-transplant time points. After accounting for repertoire turnover, donor-reactive detection was significantly reduced in 7 of 8 subjects for CD4 and 8 of 8 for CD8. Because no allograft tissue specimens were available, donor-reactive T cells may have migrated into the graft instead of being deleted. In two subjects, low numbers of available donor cells limited the measurable donor-reactive repertoire. Circulating donor-reactive CD4 TCRbeta sequences fell significantly post-transplant in most of the 8 subjects, irrespective of tolerance or HCV status.

Unstimulated PBMCs, after thawing, were stained for CD3, CD4 and CD8 and then FACS-sorted into CD3+CD4+ and CD3+CD8+ populations. All 8 studied subjects were randomized to immunosuppression withdrawal. Genomic DNA was isolated with the Qiagen DNeasy Blood and Tissue Kit. In this sample, this clone turned up a few times. There is no known antigen for this receptor. It has no much larger one-base neighbor in the sample; base qualities were not kept. High-throughput TCRbeta CDR3 sequencing of frozen genomic DNA was performed by immunoSEQ, with PCR amplification, mapping, bias correction and internal controls included. Concerning the study's data processing: Productive rearrangements were retained, and unique TCRbeta sequences were defined by the CDR3 nucleotide sequence together with the V and J gene. For a sequence to be called donor-reactive, it needed a frequency of at least 0.01% and at least 5-fold expansion in CFSE-low cells compared with unstimulated pre-transplant cells. Minimum frequency thresholds were set for each subject based on the unstimulated sample with the lowest template count, ensuring at least 90% detection power. Jensen-Shannon divergence between the top 1000 TCRbeta sequences post-transplant and pre-transplant was used to measure repertoire turnover. Changes in detection of donor-reactive sequences were tested with two-sided Fisher's exact tests. TCRdb retrieved this table from immuneACCESS and kept in-frame rearrangements only. Not all clones are present; in checked studies, unresolved V genes account for under half, and no reason is known for the remainder. The D gene and trimming were derived from the DNA, and the V and J assignments and clone size from that table. This sample lists more than 75,000 clones; roughly 85% were detected once. Of the sample, about 0.45% falls within the top ten clones.

The sequencing here drew on CD4+ T cells from blood, taken approximately 3.5 years after liver transplant. The TCR was taken from a human patient who received a liver transplant. Post transplant, some T cells may arise from the graft donor.

The DNA reads as follows: TGTGCCAGCAGCCAAGATTGGGGCAATATCTATGGCTACACCTTC. Translated, it gives CASSQDWGNIYGYTF. The chain is made from TRBV14 and TRBJ1-2; tentative D gene TRBD1, with 5 bases matching. The CDR3 has 15 amino acids, counting the end cysteine and phenylalanine. Only CDR3 DNA remains: 45 bases, in frame from the first base. The germline V gene supplies CDR1 SGHDN and CDR2 FVKESK. Relative to germline, V is 0 bases shorter and J is 4 bases shorter, with 12 bases between their ends.